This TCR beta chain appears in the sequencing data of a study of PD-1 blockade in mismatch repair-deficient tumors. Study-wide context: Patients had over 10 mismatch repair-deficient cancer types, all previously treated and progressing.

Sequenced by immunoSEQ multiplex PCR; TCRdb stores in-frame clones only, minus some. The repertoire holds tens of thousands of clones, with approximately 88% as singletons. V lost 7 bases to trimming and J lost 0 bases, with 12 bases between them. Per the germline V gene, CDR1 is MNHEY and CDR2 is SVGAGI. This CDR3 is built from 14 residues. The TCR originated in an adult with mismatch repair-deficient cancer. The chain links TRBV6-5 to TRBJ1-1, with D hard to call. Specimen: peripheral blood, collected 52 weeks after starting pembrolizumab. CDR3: CASTDGGLNTEAFF. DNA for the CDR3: TGTGCCAGCACAGACGGAGGACTGAACACTGAAGCTTTCTTT.